This TCR beta chain originates from a study of T-cell reconstitution after alpha-beta-depleted transplantation in children. Study-wide results and caveats: Alpha-beta T cells about two months after transplant reportedly derived from several hundred expanded graft clones. At the one-year point after transplant, T-cell counts and TCRbeta diversity were found to come mostly from T cells that had been newly produced. Surviving recipient T cells and thymic progenitors underlay high day-60 TCRbeta diversity in some patients.

Unique molecular identifiers were used to barcode this TCRbeta library. Each CDR3 protein is one row after TCRdb ran MiXCR on the PCR reads. The data hold 90,000 to 130,000 distinct CDR3 sequences, with around 6.4% observed a single time. This clonotype was counted at least ten times. Its cognate antigen is unknown. CDR3 length equals 16 residues. The germline CDR1 and CDR2 sequences are MNHEY and SVGAGI. Trimming stripped 4 bases from V and 2 bases from J, with 15 bases between. The TCR was taken from a male patient between 2 and 15 years old who had a stem cell transplant for acute lymphoblastic leukemia, so the T cells may come from the graft donor. The chain employs TRBV6-5 and TRBJ2-4; perhaps TRBD1 as D (5 bases). The input for sequencing was PBMCs, mostly from graft donor cells, taken 360 days after TCRalphabeta/CD19-depleted stem cell transplant. DNA for the CDR3: TGTGCCAGCAGTTTCGCCTATAAGGGGACCAAAAACATTCAGTACTTC. Protein: CASSFAYKGTKNIQYF.